This entry lists 24 T cell receptor beta chains sequenced from one sample in a study of shared clonotypes between healthy human individuals. TCRdb's table, derived via immunoSEQ multiplex PCR, lists solely in-frame clones and lacks some. The repertoire holds roughly 2.5 million clones, 85% to 95% seen once, with around 0.14% in the top ten. The sequenced sample consisted of naive CD4+ T cells sorted from blood. Sample subset: CD45RA+ positively selected. The receptors come from a man between 18 and 35 years old in good health.

For this clone: The DNA is omitted, as the CDR3 cannot be located on it reliably, and the CDR3 follows TCRdb's listing. The V call is TRBV30, the J call TRBJ2-7. Germline-derived CDR1 and CDR2 are GTSNPN and SVGIG (reference sequence). The CDR3 is 23 amino acids in total, end residues counted. The CDR3 sequence is CAWSVFYDPYEQYFGPGTYEQYF.

Note on this clone: The same CDR3 arises from other DNA sequences in this sample as well. The rearrangement links TRBV6-5 to TRBJ2-7, with 10 bases identical to TRBD1. Germline V gene data show CDR1 as MNHEY and CDR2 as SVGAGI. The CDR3 sequence is 14 residues long. Unmatched junction bases numbered 4, after V lost 5 bases and J lost 3 bases. This CDR3 is CASSSRDRGYEQYF. CDR3 nucleotide sequence: TGTGCCAGCAGTAGCCGGGACAGGGGCTACGAGCAGTACTTC.

The chain combines TRBV4-2 with TRBJ1-4; D ambiguous. Germline CDR1 reads LGHNA; CDR2 reads YNFKEQ. The CDR3 has 17 amino acids. V was clipped by 1 base and J by 3 bases, with 15 bases between them. The CDR3 DNA sequence: TGTGCCAGCAGCCAAGCCGAGGGAATTGTGGCTAATGAAAAACTGTTTTTT. Translating it yields CASSQAEGIVANEKLFF.

This clone was detected only once. This chain links TRBV29-1 with TRBJ2-7; D uncertain. Trimming took off 0 bases at V and 2 bases at J, with 8 bases between the two ends. Germline V gene sequence: CDR1 SQVTM, CDR2 ANQGSEA. The CDR3 runs 13 residues. CDR3 loop: CSVEDSETYEQYF. The DNA of the CDR3 is TGCAGCGTTGAAGATTCTGAAACCTACGAGCAGTACTTC.

In regard to this clone: Other DNA variants within this sample encode the same CDR3. V gene TRBV29-1 combines with J gene TRBJ2-3, with no clear D. Looked up from germline, CDR1 is SQVTM and CDR2 is ANQGSEA. The V end was cut by 3 bases, the J end by 1 base, with 5 bases between. The CDR3 extends over 12 amino acids. CDR3 loop: CSVDQGTDTQYF. Here the CDR3 DNA reads TGCAGCGTTGATCAGGGCACAGATACGCAGTATTTT.

There are a few counts of this clone. Different DNA sequences within this sample yield the same CDR3. The chain uses TRBV6-5 and TRBJ1-2, with 7 bases identical to TRBD1. The trim removed 0 bases at V and 4 bases at J, leaving 2 bases unmatched. The V gene's germline CDR1 is MNHEY and CDR2 SVGAGI. This CDR3 spans 14 amino acids. In DNA, the CDR3 is TGTGCCAGCAGTTACTCCGCAGGGGGCTATGGCTACACCTTC. Its protein product is CASSYSAGGYGYTF.

This chain links TRBV7-9 with TRBJ2-5; TRBD1 is a possible D gene (7 bases). The germline V and J ends were trimmed by 4 bases and 5 bases, with 29 bases remaining between them. The CDR3 totals 19 residues. CDR1 and CDR2 (germline): SEHNR, FQNEAQ (reference sequence). This chain's CDR3 is CASSSNGRQGWYERETQYF. CDR3 in DNA: TGTGCCAGCAGCTCCAACGGGAGACAGGGATGGTACGAGAGGGAGACCCAGTACTTC.

This chain links TRBV7-2 with TRBJ2-3; the D gene is possibly TRBD1 (6 bases). The germline V and J ends were trimmed by 5 bases and 6 bases, with 15 bases remaining between them. CDR1 and CDR2 (germline): SGHTA, FQGNSA. This CDR3 is 14 amino acids long. CDR3 in DNA: TGTGCCAGCAGCGCTCTGGGGGCCGAGGATACGCAGTATTTT. It codes for CASSALGAEDTQYF.

The chain recombines TRBV6-1 with TRBJ2-4; perhaps TRBD1 as D (6 bases). The CDR3 is made up of 12 amino acids. Germline CDR1 and CDR2: MNHNS and SASEGT. Trimming took off 6 bases at V and 6 bases at J, with 9 bases between the two ends. CDR3 sequence reads: CASRVQGNIQYF. CDR3 in DNA: TGTGCCAGCAGGGTACAGGGAAACATTCAGTACTTC.

A single count supports this clone. The rearrangement links TRBV6-6 to TRBJ1-4; 8 bases line up with TRBD1. The CDR3 covers 15 residues. Germline V CDR1 and CDR2: MNHNY, SVGAGI (reference sequence). V dropped 4 bases and J dropped 12; count of bases not matched to a gene: 13. CDR3 protein: CASSLTGTGPVELFF. CDR3 nucleotides: TGTGCCAGCAGTTTGACCGGGACAGGCCCCGTGGAACTGTTTTTT.

The chain uses TRBV6-5 and TRBJ2-3; TRBD2 is a possible D gene (6 bases). V was pared by 2 bases and J by 1 base, with 10 bases between. CDR1 is MNHEY, CDR2 SVGAGI, per germline. The CDR3 covers 15 residues. This chain's CDR3 is CASSYRTTGTDTQYF. The DNA of the CDR3 is TGTGCCAGCAGTTACCGGACTACCGGCACAGATACGCAGTATTTT.

The chain couples TRBV6-5 to TRBJ2-1, with D tentatively TRBD1 or TRBD2 (5 bases each). Germline loops: CDR1 MNHEY, CDR2 SVGAGI. The V end lost 7 bases, the J end lost 4 bases, and 17 bases lay between the germline ends. The CDR3 is 15 residues long. The DNA of the CDR3 is TGTGCCAGCACCAAAACCGGGACGCTTTACAATGAGCAGTTCTTC. Its translation: CASTKTGTLYNEQFF.

V is TRBV19 and J is TRBJ1-6, with unresolved D. The V end was cut by 1 base, the J end by 10 bases, with 14 bases between. The CDR3 contains 15 residues. Germline V gene sequence: CDR1 LNHDA, CDR2 SQIVND (reference sequence). In DNA, the CDR3 is TGTGCCAGTAGTATAGCAATACCGGTCGGGTCACCCCTCCACTTT. As protein: CASSIAIPVGSPLHF.

The J gene is TRBJ2-6, the V gene TRBV18; D perhaps matches TRBD1 (6 bases). V was pared by 1 base and J by 0 bases, with 10 bases between. This CDR3 has 17 amino acids. Germline V gene lookup returns CDR1 KGHSH and CDR2 LQKENI. In DNA, the CDR3 is TGTGCCAGCTCACCACGGACAGATTACTCTGGGGCCAACGTCCTGACTTTC. It specifies CASSPRTDYSGANVLTF.

The chain is built from TRBV6-1 and TRBJ2-3; 8 bases map to TRBD1. The CDR3 is 15 amino acids. Germline V CDR1 and CDR2: MNHNS, SASEGT. V dropped 7 bases and J dropped 2; count of bases not matched to a gene: 8. CDR3: CASIFQDRVTDTQYF. The CDR3 DNA reads TGTGCCAGCATTTTTCAGGACAGGGTCACAGATACGCAGTATTTT.

V is TRBV6-1 and J is TRBJ2-3; D is possibly TRBD1 (8 bases). Per the germline V gene, CDR1 is MNHNS and CDR2 is SASEGT. Between the trimmed V and J ends, which lost 6 bases and 1 base, there was a span of 11 bases. The CDR3 runs 14 residues. The CDR3: CASRTGGGTDTQYF. Written as DNA, the CDR3 is TGTGCCAGCAGAACAGGGGGGGGCACAGATACGCAGTATTTT.

The rearrangement links TRBV21-1 to TRBJ1-5. TRBV21-1 is a pseudogene. This CDR3 spans 14 amino acids. CDR3 sequence: CASSTRTGLAPQHF. CDR3 coding DNA: TGTGCCAGCAGCACCAGGACGGGACTTGCGCCCCAGCATTTT.

V gene TRBV5-8 combines with J gene TRBJ2-4, with no clear D. V lost 5 bases and J lost 2, with 8 bases in between. The CDR3 has 13 residues. Germline V lookup: CDR1 SGHTS, CDR2 YDEGEE. CDR3: CASSLSTKNIQYF. As DNA, the CDR3 is TGTGCCAGCAGTCTGTCGACCAAAAACATTCAGTACTTC.

This chain joins TRBV5-1 and TRBJ2-5; D is uncertain. The CDR3 has 14 amino acids. The V end lost 3 bases, the J end lost 2 bases, and 11 bases lay between the germline ends. The germline gives CDR1 SGHRS, CDR2 YFSETQ. DNA of the CDR3: TGCGCCAGCAGCTCGGAGCCGGTGCAAGAGACCCAGTACTTC. It specifies CASSSEPVQETQYF.

The chain links TRBV5-4 to TRBJ2-2; TRBD2 aligns across 11 bases. Germline V gene sequence: CDR1 SGHNT, CDR2 YYREEE (reference sequence). The CDR3 is 16 amino acids. With 4 bases clipped from V and 2 bases from J, the junction kept 4 bases outside the gene matches. CDR3 nucleotides: TGTGCCAGCAGCCCGGGGACTAGCGGTAACACCGGGGAGCTGTTTTTT. Protein: CASSPGTSGNTGELFF. The whole variable domain, filled in from reference TRBV5-4 and TRBJ2-2, reads ETGVTQSPTHLIKTRGQQVTLRCSSQSGHNTVSWYQQALGQGPQFIFQYYREEENGRGNFPPRFSGLQFPNYSSELNVNALELDDSALYLCASSPGTSGNTGELFFGEGSRLTVL.

The rearrangement links TRBV9 to TRBJ2-5; 12 bases line up with TRBD2. The CDR3 contains 17 residues. Germline V CDR1 and CDR2: SGDLS, YYNGEE. After removal of 0 bases from V and 4 bases from J, the junction contained 7 bases not matched to a gene. CDR3: CASSVGLLAGGRETQYF. For the CDR3, the DNA is TGTGCCAGCAGCGTAGGGTTACTAGCGGGAGGAAGAGAGACCCAGTACTTC. Full variable domain (rest looked up from reference TRBV9 and TRBJ2-5): DSGVTQTPKHLITATGQRVTLRCSPRSGDLSVYWYQQSLDQGLQFLIQYYNGEERAKGNILERFSAQQFPDLHSELNLSSLELGDSALYFCASSVGLLAGGRETQYFGPGTRLLVL.

The chain joins TRBV4-3 to TRBJ2-7; no firm D call. Trimming left V 1 base short and J 3 bases short, with 10 bases between. This CDR3 contains 14 residues. The germline V gene encodes CDR1 LGHNA and CDR2 YSLEER. The CDR3: CASSQAAAGYEQYF. The CDR3 DNA is TGCGCCAGCAGCCAAGCCGCAGCTGGCTACGAGCAGTACTTC.

CDR3 region: CASSQGGLREAKETQYF. CDR3 nucleotides: TGCGCCAGCAGCCAAGGGGGCCTGCGGGAGGCGAAAGAGACCCAGTACTTC. This chain joins TRBV4-3 and TRBJ2-5, with TRBD2 identical over 8 bases. Germline V gene sequence: CDR1 LGHNA, CDR2 YSLEER. The trim removed 1 base at V and 3 bases at J, leaving 10 bases unmatched. The CDR3 covers 17 residues.

The genes are TRBV15 and TRBJ1-3, with D tentatively TRBD1 (6 bases). The CDR3 is made up of 20 amino acids. Trimming pared 5 bases from V and 1 base from J, leaving 27 bases between. Germline V gene lookup returns CDR1 LNHNV and CDR2 YYDKDF (reference sequence). The CDR3: CATSGAAEGTPRGSGNTIYF. The CDR3 bases are TGTGCCACCAGCGGGGCCGCCGAAGGGACACCCCGAGGGTCTGGAAACACCATATATTTT.